Shown below are 20 T cell receptor beta chains from a single sample sequenced in a study of T cell responses to AZD1222 COVID-19 vaccine. Produced via immunoSEQ multiplex PCR; TCRdb's table is partial and in-frame only. The table lists some 130,000 clones, 70% to 90% of them singletons. The sample was peripheral blood, taken on day 0 of AZD1222 vaccination. The source of these receptors is an adult in good health.

The rearrangement joins TRBV11-2 to TRBJ1-1, with D hard to call. The germline CDR1 and CDR2 sequences are SGHAT and FQNNGV. The ends were cut back, 1 base at V and 2 bases at J, with 5 bases in the middle. There are 13 residues in the CDR3. The CDR3 coding sequence is TGTGCCAGCAGCTTAGGGCCAAACACTGAAGCTTTCTTT. Translating it yields CASSLGPNTEAFF.

The chain uses TRBV5-1 and TRBJ1-1; D uncertain. V was pared by 2 bases and J by 4 bases, with 12 bases between. In germline, CDR1 is SGHRS, CDR2 YFSETQ. This CDR3 spans 14 amino acids. CDR3 in amino acids: CASSFRGSGTEAFF. CDR3 sequence (DNA): TGCGCCAGCAGCTTCCGTGGTTCTGGCACTGAAGCTTTCTTT.

This CDR3 reads CASSPLDRNYGYTF. CDR3 bases: TGTGCCAGCAGCCCTCTGGACAGGAACTATGGCTACACCTTC. J is TRBJ1-2 and V is TRBV7-9; 7 nucleotides align to TRBD1. CDR3 length: 14 amino acids. The trim removed 5 bases at V and 2 bases at J, leaving 5 bases unmatched. CDR1 SEHNR and CDR2 FQNEAQ come from the germline V gene (reference sequence).

The J gene is TRBJ2-2, the V gene TRBV5-4; 9 bases are a match to TRBD1. Germline loops: CDR1 SGHNT, CDR2 YYREEE (reference sequence). After removal of 6 bases from V and 0 bases from J, the junction contained 12 bases not matched to a gene. The CDR3 is 18 residues long. CDR3 region: CASINRGGQGPNTGELFF. In nucleotides, the CDR3 is TGTGCCAGCATCAATCGAGGGGGACAGGGACCGAACACCGGGGAGCTGTTTTTT.

This sequence joins TRBV27 and TRBJ2-1; D is undetermined. Trimming cost V 3 bases and J 7 bases, with 16 bases left between them. CDR3 length equals 15 residues. From germline, CDR1 is MNHEY and CDR2 SMNVEV (reference sequence). CDR3 in amino acids: CASSLTPLIWNEQFF. CDR3 bases: TGTGCCAGCAGTTTGACTCCCCTTATATGGAATGAGCAGTTCTTC.

The chain has TRBV24-1 and TRBJ2-1; D call uncertain. Germline assignment: CDR1 KGHDR and CDR2 SFDVKD. The CDR3 extends over 14 amino acids. V dropped 6 bases and J dropped 8 bases, with 16 bases sitting between them. The CDR3 loop reads CATSIGNLLHEQFF. The CDR3 DNA is TGTGCCACCAGTATCGGTAATCTCCTCCATGAGCAGTTCTTC.

This clone was found once. The genes are TRBV7-8 and TRBJ2-7, with 10 bases matching TRBD1. Germline CDR1 reads SGHVS; CDR2 reads FQNEAQ. J gave up 3 bases and V 4 bases, and 3 bases lay outside the gene matches. This CDR3 contains 14 residues. The CDR3 DNA follows: TGTGCCAGCAGCTCGTGGGACAGGGGCTACGAGCAGTACTTC. Translated: CASSSWDRGYEQYF.

The chain recombines TRBV7-9 with TRBJ1-2, with 8 bases aligning to TRBD1. The V gene end was trimmed by 6 bases and the J gene end by 7 bases; junction bases not matched to a gene: 4. The CDR3 is 12 residues long. Germline lookup yields CDR1 SEHNR and CDR2 FQNEAQ (reference sequence). CDR3 sequence: CASRTGGVGYTF. CDR3 DNA: TGTGCCAGCAGAACAGGGGGAGTTGGCTACACCTTC.

The count of this clone is one. The chain is built from TRBV5-6 and TRBJ1-1; TRBD1 might be the D (5 bases). The CDR3 contains 15 residues. Trimming stripped 4 bases from V and 0 bases from J, with 13 bases between. In germline, CDR1 is SGHDT, CDR2 YYEEEE. The CDR3 protein is CASSARTTMNTEAFF. CDR3 in DNA: TGTGCCAGCAGCGCCCGGACAACTATGAACACTGAAGCTTTCTTT.

The chain is built from TRBV13 and TRBJ1-1, with D tentatively TRBD1 (5 bases). Germline values: CDR1 PRHDT, CDR2 FYEKMQ (reference sequence). V dropped 0 bases and J dropped 7 bases, with 12 bases sitting between them. This CDR3 is 14 amino acids long. CDR3 protein: CASSLGRGSFEAFF. As DNA, the CDR3 is TGTGCCAGCAGCTTAGGGAGGGGCTCCTTTGAAGCTTTCTTT.

The rearrangement joins TRBV3-1 (or the pseudogene TRBV3-2) to TRBJ1-2, with D possibly being TRBD1 (5 bases). The CDR3 spans 14 residues. Germline values: CDR1 LGHDT, CDR2 YNNKEL (reference sequence). V was trimmed by 3 bases and J by 8 bases, leaving 16 bases between them. CDR3 in DNA: TGTGCCAGCAGCCACCGCGGGGGGGAGAAGGGCTACACCTTC. Its translation: CASSHRGGEKGYTF.

The chain is built from TRBV11-3 and TRBJ2-5; TRBD1 might be the D (5 bases). The ends were cut back, 4 bases at V and 2 bases at J, with 14 bases in the middle. This CDR3 is 15 amino acids long. Germline values: CDR1 SGHNT, CDR2 YENEEA. This CDR3 is CASSSRQGQQETQYF. The CDR3 bases are TGTGCCAGCAGCTCCCGACAAGGACAACAAGAGACCCAGTACTTC.

The rearrangement links TRBV9 to TRBJ1-4, with 7 positions matching TRBD1. Germline assignment: CDR1 SGDLS and CDR2 YYNGEE. Trimming cost V 3 bases and J 5 bases; bases outside gene matches: 10. The CDR3 is 16 residues long. CDR3 protein: CASSATPGQSNEKLFF. The CDR3 DNA reads TGTGCCAGCAGCGCAACACCGGGACAGAGCAATGAAAAACTGTTTTTT.

The gene calls are TRBV5-6 and TRBJ1-2, with TRBD1 matching over 7 bases. CDR1 and CDR2 (germline): SGHDT, YYEEEE. V was clipped by 5 bases and J by 1 base; unmatched bases: 2. The CDR3 is 13 amino acids. Here the CDR3 reads CASRRDSNYGYTF. CDR3 nucleotides: TGTGCCAGCAGGCGGGACAGTAACTATGGCTACACCTTC.

The chain couples TRBV10-3 to TRBJ1-2; D gene uncertain. CDR1 is ENHRY and CDR2 is SYGVKD in the germline V gene. Trimming shortened V by 2 bases and J by 1 base, and 20 bases separated the two germline ends. This CDR3 spans 18 amino acids. The chain's CDR3 is CAISEAERGIRLNYGYTF. The CDR3 bases are TGTGCCATCAGTGAGGCTGAAAGAGGGATCAGGCTTAACTATGGCTACACCTTC.

J is TRBJ1-2 and V is TRBV4-3; possible D gene TRBD1, 6 bases. Per the germline V gene, CDR1 is LGHNA and CDR2 is YSLEER. V was pared by 2 bases and J by 6 bases, with 13 bases between. The CDR3 has 14 amino acids. The CDR3 is CASSQWTVSDGYTF. CDR3 sequence (DNA): TGCGCCAGCAGCCAATGGACAGTAAGTGATGGCTACACCTTC.

The chain carries TRBV27 and TRBJ1-6; D is unresolved. With 1 base removed from V and 6 bases from J, the gap between germline ends came to 1 base. The germline gives CDR1 MNHEY, CDR2 SMNVEV (reference sequence). This CDR3 has 12 residues. DNA for the CDR3: TGTGCCAGCAGTTTATTTAATTCACCCCTCCACTTT. Translation gives CASSLFNSPLHF.

The chain joins TRBV18 to TRBJ1-1; TRBD1 might be the D (5 bases). This CDR3 has 14 residues. Germline CDR1 reads KGHSH; CDR2 reads LQKENI. V lost 6 bases and J lost 4, with 15 bases in between. The CDR3: CASSRETGLTEAFF. Here the CDR3 DNA reads TGTGCCAGCTCGCGCGAAACAGGCCTCACTGAAGCTTTCTTT. The whole variable domain, remainder taken from reference TRBV18 and TRBJ1-1, is NAGVMQNPRHLVRRRGQEARLRCSPMKGHSHVYWYRQLPEEGLKFMVYLQKENIIDESGMPKERFSAEFPKEGPSILRIQQVVRGDSAAYFCASSRETGLTEAFFGQGTRLTVV.

This clone was picked up a small number of times. The chain joins TRBV7-9 to TRBJ1-1; tentative D call: TRBD1 (6 bases). Germline CDR1 reads SEHNR; CDR2 reads FQNEAQ (reference sequence). The CDR3 loop spans 17 amino acids. The V end was cut by 1 base, the J end by 0 bases, with 15 bases between. The CDR3 nucleotides read TGTGCCAGCAGCTTAGTAGTTCAGGGGTGGTTGAACACTGAAGCTTTCTTT. It codes for CASSLVVQGWLNTEAFF.

The chain has TRBV19 and TRBJ1-4; D call uncertain. CDR1 LNHDA and CDR2 SQIVND come from the germline V gene (reference sequence). With 4 bases removed from V and 10 bases from J, the gap between germline ends came to 7 bases. CDR3 length: 11 residues. The CDR3 protein is CASSTAGKLFF. In DNA, the CDR3 is TGTGCCAGTAGTACCGCGGGAAAACTGTTTTTT.